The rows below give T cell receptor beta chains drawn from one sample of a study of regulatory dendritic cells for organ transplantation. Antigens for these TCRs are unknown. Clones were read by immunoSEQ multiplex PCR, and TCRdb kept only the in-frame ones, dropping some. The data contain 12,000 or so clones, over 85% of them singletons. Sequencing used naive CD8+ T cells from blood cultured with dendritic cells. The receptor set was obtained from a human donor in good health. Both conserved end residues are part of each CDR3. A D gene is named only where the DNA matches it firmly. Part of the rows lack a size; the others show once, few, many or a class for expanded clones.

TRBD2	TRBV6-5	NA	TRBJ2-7	CASSYSGGSPYEQYF	TGTGCCAGCAGTTACTCCGGCGGGAGTCCCTACGAGCAGTACTTC
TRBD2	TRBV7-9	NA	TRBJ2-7	CASSSSTRTSGIYEQYF	TGTGCCAGCAGCTCATCCACCAGGACTAGCGGTATTTACGAGCAGTACTTC
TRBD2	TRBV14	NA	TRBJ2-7	CASSLQGLAAEQYF	TGTGCCAGCAGCCTTCAGGGACTAGCTGCCGAGCAGTACTTC
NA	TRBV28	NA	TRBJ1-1	CASSLGNTEAFF	TGTGCCAGCAGTTTGGGGAACACTGAAGCTTTCTTT
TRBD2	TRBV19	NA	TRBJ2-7	CASSRKGLAGAYEQYF	TGTGCCAGTAGTAGAAAGGGACTAGCGGGGGCGTACGAGCAGTACTTC
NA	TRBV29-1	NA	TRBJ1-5	CSPTPGANPHSNQPQHF	TGCAGCCCAACCCCGGGGGCCAACCCTCATAGCAATCAGCCCCAGCATTTT
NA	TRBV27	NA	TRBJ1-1	CASSFQGNTEAFF	TGTGCCAGCAGTTTTCAGGGGAACACTGAAGCTTTCTTT
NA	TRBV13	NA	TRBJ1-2	CASSLWDLSLTNYGYTF	TGTGCCAGCAGCCTTTGGGATCTTAGTCTTACTAACTATGGCTACACCTTC
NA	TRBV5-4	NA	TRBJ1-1	CASGPAGNTEAFF	TGTGCAAGCGGACCCGCGGGGAACACTGAAGCTTTCTTT
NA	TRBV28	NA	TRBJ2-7	CASTAWYEQYF	TGTGCCAGCACCGCCTGGTACGAGCAGTACTTC
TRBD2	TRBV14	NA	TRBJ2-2	CASSQEGLAFTGELFF	TGTGCCAGCAGCCAAGAGGGACTAGCGTTCACCGGGGAGCTGTTTTTT
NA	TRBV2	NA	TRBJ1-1	CARLWRSEAFF	TGTGCCAGGTTGTGGAGGTCTGAAGCTTTCTTT
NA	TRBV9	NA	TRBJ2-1	CASSVLGPDEQFF	TGTGCCAGCAGCGTACTGGGTCCGGATGAGCAGTTCTTC
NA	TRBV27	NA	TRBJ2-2	CASRSLGTGELFF	TGTGCCAGCAGAAGTCTGGGGACCGGGGAGCTGTTTTTT
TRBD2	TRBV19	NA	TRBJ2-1	CASKVSSGVINEQFF	TGTGCCAGTAAGGTTTCTAGCGGGGTAATTAATGAGCAGTTCTTC
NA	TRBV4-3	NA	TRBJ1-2	CASSQDMEGPYYTF	TGCGCCAGCAGCCAAGACATGGAGGGGCCCTACTACACCTTC
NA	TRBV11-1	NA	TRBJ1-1	CASSLVWQVNTEAFF	TGTGCCAGCAGCTTAGTGTGGCAGGTGAACACTGAAGCTTTCTTT
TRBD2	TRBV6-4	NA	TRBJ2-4	CATTPSGRGGLGKNIQYF	TGTGCCACCACACCCTCCGGGCGGGGGGGCCTCGGCAAAAACATTCAGTACTTC
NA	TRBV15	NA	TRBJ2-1	CATAIGAEQFF	TGTGCCACCGCCATAGGGGCGGAGCAGTTCTTC
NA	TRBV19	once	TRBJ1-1	CASSIVRTTEAFF	TGTGCCAGTAGTATAGTAAGAACTACTGAAGCTTTCTTT
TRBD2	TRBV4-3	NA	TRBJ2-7	CASSQESRLAGGYEQYF	TGCGCCAGCAGCCAAGAGTCTAGACTAGCGGGAGGCTACGAGCAGTACTTC
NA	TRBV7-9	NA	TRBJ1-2	CASSATDSHYTF	TGTGCCAGCAGCGCTACCGACTCACACTACACCTTC
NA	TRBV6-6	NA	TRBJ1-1	CASSYSKTTEAFF	TGTGCCAGCAGTTACTCGAAGACCACTGAAGCTTTCTTT
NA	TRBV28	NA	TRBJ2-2	CASRWRGGPGELFF	TGTGCCAGCAGGTGGAGGGGAGGACCCGGGGAGCTGTTTTTT
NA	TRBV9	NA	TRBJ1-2	CASSVGADINYGYTF	TGTGCCAGCAGCGTAGGGGCAGATATTAACTATGGCTACACCTTC
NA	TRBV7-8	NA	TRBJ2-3	CASSLALGLDTQYF	TGTGCCAGCAGCTTAGCGCTGGGCTTAGATACGCAGTATTTT
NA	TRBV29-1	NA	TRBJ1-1	CSVDKRGNTEAFF	TGCAGCGTTGACAAGAGGGGGAACACTGAAGCTTTCTTT
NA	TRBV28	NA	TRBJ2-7	CATSQGPGYEQYF	TGTGCCACCTCCCAGGGCCCCGGCTACGAGCAGTACTTC
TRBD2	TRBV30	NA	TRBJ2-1	CAWSVEAGGYINEQFF	TGTGCCTGGAGTGTAGAGGCGGGAGGTTATATCAATGAGCAGTTCTTC
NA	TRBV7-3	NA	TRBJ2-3	CASSLGGFTDTQYF	TGTGCCAGCAGCTTAGGGGGGTTCACAGATACGCAGTATTTT
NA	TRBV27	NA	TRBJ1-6	CASHPGGLSGSPLHF	TGTGCCAGCCATCCTGGGGGGCTCTCGGGGTCACCCCTCCACTTT